This T cell receptor beta chain was sequenced in a study of OX40 agonist ivuxolimab in advanced cancers. The data were produced by immunoSEQ multiplex PCR, yet TCRdb's version contains in-frame clones alone and is incomplete. The repertoire includes roughly 60,000 clones, around 82% of them detected once, and about 2.1% sits in the top ten. Germline V gene data show CDR1 as SGDLS and CDR2 as YYNGEE. The CDR3 is 15 amino acids. J was trimmed by 5 bases and V by 4 bases; bases with no gene match: 7. This clone was observed a few times. The V call is TRBV9, the J call TRBJ2-2; TRBD2 matches at 8 bases. The sequencing used CD4+ or CD8+ T cells sorted from blood, collected in a trial of the OX40 agonist ivuxolimab. The clonotype comes from an adult with an advanced solid tumor such as melanoma, head and neck, liver or kidney cancer. Here the CDR3 DNA reads TGTGCCAGCAGCTCTAGCGGGCCCGGGACCGGGGAGCTGTTTTTT. Protein product: CASSSSGPGTGELFF.